This TCR beta chain was profiled in a study of identical twins. Study observations and caveats: Alpha sequences out of frame and shared by twins had excess low generation probability.

Using its own MiXCR run on the 5' RACE reads, TCRdb lists one record per CDR3 protein. The table shows some 590,000 distinct CDR3 sequences, with 9% to 10% occurring only once. This clonotype was detected ten times or more. Its antigen is not identified. CDR3 length equals 12 residues. Between the trimmed V and J ends, which lost 0 bases and 10 bases, there was a span of 7 bases. The germline gives CDR1 LGHNA, CDR2 YSLEER. These same data were also listed under a study on yellow fever vaccine responses in identical twins.

This receptor was obtained from a woman under 30 in good health. The sample was PBMCs. This rearrangement joins TRBV4-3 to TRBJ2-1; D not resolved. DNA of the CDR3: TGCGCCAGCAGCCAAGATGGGCACGAGCAGTTCTTC. It yields the protein CASSQDGHEQFF.